A single sample is the source of the 23 T cell receptor beta chains below, sequenced in a study of beta chain features in type 1 diabetes. Study-level points and caveats: Shorter TCRB CDR3s, moderately but significantly so, were found in Type 1 diabetes patients in all four CD4+ subsets.

These receptors' targets are unknown. Expressed TCRB transcripts got sequenced, as all isolated RNA was reverse transcribed. Generated by immunoSEQ multiplex PCR, the TCRdb table keeps only in-frame clones and is missing some. The top ten hold roughly 0.015% of the sample, which has around 310,000 clones, 13% seen once. Sequences were obtained from naive CD4+ T cells from blood. These receptors were collected from a woman aged 18 to 35 with type 1 diabetes.

The chain has TRBV5-8 and TRBJ1-3; 8 positions agree with TRBD1. CDR3 length: 14 amino acids. Germline-derived CDR1 and CDR2 are SGHTS and YDEGEE. Trimming took 4 bases from V and 8 from J; bases not matched to a gene: 8. CDR3: CASSLTTGVYTIYF. In DNA form, the CDR3 reads TGTGCCAGCAGCCTAACGACAGGGGTTTACACCATATATTTT. Variable domain in full (rest from reference TRBV5-8 and TRBJ1-3): EAGVTQSPTHLIKTRGQQATLRCSPISGHTSVYWYQQALGLGLQFLLWYDEGEERNRGNFPPRFSGRQFPNYSSELNVNALELEDSALYLCASSLTTGVYTIYFGEGSWLTVV.

CDR3 in amino acids: CASSLSQGSGNEQFF. In DNA form, the CDR3 reads TGTGCCAGCAGCTTGTCGCAGGGATCGGGCAATGAGCAGTTCTTC. The chain combines TRBV5-4 with TRBJ2-1, with TRBD1 as a possible D gene (5 bases). Trimming took off 1 base at V and 6 bases at J, with 14 bases between the two ends. The CDR3 length is 15 residues. The germline V gene has CDR1 SGHNT and CDR2 YYREEE (reference sequence).

The CDR3, as DNA: TGTGCCAGCAGTACGGACAGAGACACCGGGGAGCTGTTTTTT. Its protein is CASSTDRDTGELFF. This rearrangement joins TRBV2 to TRBJ2-2, with D possibly being TRBD1 (6 bases). Per germline, CDR1 SNHLY and CDR2 FYNNEI. The CDR3 covers 14 residues. Trimming pared 5 bases from V and 3 bases from J, leaving 10 bases between.

The chain has TRBV19 and TRBJ2-2, with 8 bases identical to TRBD1. Germline values: CDR1 LNHDA, CDR2 SQIVND (reference sequence). The J segment lost 4 bases and the V segment lost 7 bases, leaving 5 bases of the junction unmatched. The CDR3 contains 14 residues. CDR3 DNA: TGTGCCAGTATCTTCGGACAGGGCACCGGGGAGCTGTTTTTT. Its translation: CASIFGQGTGELFF.

This clone was detected a few times. V and J are TRBV4-3 and TRBJ1-4; 8 bases fit TRBD1. The CDR3 covers 18 residues. The V and J ends lost 4 bases and 8 bases, in that order; junction bases with no gene match: 18. CDR1 is LGHNA and CDR2 is YSLEER in the germline V gene. CDR3 in DNA: TGCGCCAGCAGCCTCAAGACAGGGGCCGGAGTTCGAGGGGAAAAACTGTTTTTT. This gives the protein CASSLKTGAGVRGEKLFF.

This chain links TRBV29-1 with TRBJ2-5; D is undetermined. V was trimmed by 6 bases and J by 3 bases, leaving 17 bases between them. The germline CDR1 and CDR2 sequences are SQVTM and ANQGSEA. The CDR3 covers 14 residues. CDR3 nucleotides: TGCAGCGTGAACCGGGTCAGCCTAAAAGAGACCCAGTACTTC. This codes for CSVNRVSLKETQYF.

The chain links TRBV5-1 to TRBJ1-2, with TRBD1 matching 11 bases. This CDR3 spans 15 amino acids. Germline V lookup: CDR1 SGHRS, CDR2 YFSETQ. V dropped 4 bases and J dropped 4; count of bases not matched to a gene: 6. CDR3 loop: CASSPDRGPGYGYTF. The CDR3 DNA follows: TGCGCCAGCAGCCCGGACAGGGGGCCCGGCTATGGCTACACCTTC.

The chain links TRBV13 to TRBJ2-1, with D maybe TRBD2 (7 bases). Trimming took 3 bases from V and 10 from J, leaving 10 bases between them. CDR3 length: 12 residues. Per germline, CDR1 PRHDT and CDR2 FYEKMQ (reference sequence). The CDR3 DNA is TGTGCCAGCAGCTTCGGCGGGGGCGAGCAGTTCTTC. This encodes CASSFGGGEQFF.

This clone occurred a few times. J is TRBJ2-3 and V is TRBV29-1; D not resolved. Germline V gene sequence: CDR1 SQVTM, CDR2 ANQGSEA. The CDR3 contains 13 residues. V lost 4 bases and J lost 3, with 11 bases in between. CDR3 sequence: CSVAPRLTDTQYF. Here the CDR3 DNA reads TGCAGCGTTGCACCCAGATTAACAGATACGCAGTATTTT.

Of note for this clone: Relative to the germline gene, one junction end is altered; a read error may explain this. The gene calls are TRBV11-3 and TRBJ2-1; 8 nucleotides match TRBD2. This CDR3 is 14 amino acids long. The germline V gene has CDR1 SGHNT and CDR2 YENEEA. The CDR3 nucleotides read TGTGCCAGCAGCGCGCAATCCGGGACTAGTGTACGTGTCTTC. Protein: CASSAQSGTSVRVF.

This chain links TRBV28 with TRBJ1-2; TRBD1 matches 7 bases. Germline CDR1 and CDR2: MDHEN and SYDVKM. Trimming cost V 6 bases and J 1 base; bases outside gene matches: 8. The CDR3 is 15 amino acids. This CDR3 is CASRRSGQLNYGYTF. CDR3 nucleotides: TGTGCCAGCAGAAGATCGGGACAGCTTAACTATGGCTACACCTTC.

As DNA, the CDR3 is TGTGCCAGCTCACCAGCCAGGCTTCCTAACTATGGCTACACCTTC. Translation gives CASSPARLPNYGYTF. The chain carries TRBV18 and TRBJ1-2; D not resolved. The CDR3 contains 15 residues. V dropped 2 bases and J dropped 0 bases, with 10 bases sitting between them. Germline lookup yields CDR1 KGHSH and CDR2 LQKENI.

This clone was seen a handful of times. CDR3 protein: CASSSQGGRADTQYF. The CDR3 bases are TGTGCCAGCAGCTCCCAAGGGGGTCGGGCAGATACGCAGTATTTT. The chain has TRBV11-2 and TRBJ2-3; a weak D match, TRBD1 (6 bases). Trimming took 4 bases from V and 4 from J, leaving 15 bases between them. Germline V gene data show CDR1 as SGHAT and CDR2 as FQNNGV. This CDR3 comprises 15 residues.

The chain recombines TRBV28 with TRBJ2-7; D is ambiguous. Germline assignment: CDR1 MDHEN and CDR2 SYDVKM. CDR3 length equals 13 residues. Trimming pared 3 bases from V and 7 bases from J, leaving 13 bases between. The CDR3 DNA follows: TGTGCCAGCAGTTTTTTACAGAACGGGGAGCAGTACGTC. It translates to CASSFLQNGEQYV.

The chain couples TRBV6-5 to TRBJ2-3, with D possibly matching TRBD2 (6 bases). The CDR3 sequence is 15 residues long. Trimming took 2 bases from V and 7 from J, leaving 16 bases between them. Per the germline V gene, CDR1 is MNHEY and CDR2 is SVGAGI. The CDR3 reads CASSYGLASVNTQYF. In DNA, the CDR3 is TGTGCCAGCAGTTACGGTTTAGCTAGCGTAAATACGCAGTATTTT.

The gene calls are TRBV6-5 and TRBJ2-7; TRBD1 matches 11 bases. CDR3 length equals 15 residues. CDR1 is MNHEY and CDR2 is SVGAGI in the germline V gene. V lost 4 bases, J lost 3 bases, and 5 bases stayed unmatched. The CDR3 nucleotides read TGTGCCAGCAGTTCAATGGGACAGGGGGACTACGAGCAGTACTTC. Its protein is CASSSMGQGDYEQYF.

The rearrangement joins TRBV11-2 to TRBJ1-2; D gene ambiguous. Germline CDR1 SGHAT, CDR2 FQNNGV. The CDR3 has 13 residues. Trimming removed 0 bases at V and 6 bases at J, with 8 bases between. For the CDR3, the DNA is TGTGCCAGCAGCTTAGATGCGAGCGATGGCTACACCTTC. Encoded protein: CASSLDASDGYTF.

This chain links TRBV4-1 with TRBJ1-1; D unresolved. CDR1 is MGHRA, CDR2 YSYEKL, per germline. The length of the CDR3 is 17 residues. Trimming left V 3 bases short and J 0 bases short, with 17 bases between. CDR3 nucleotide sequence: TGCGCCAGCAGCCATTCCCCCCGCGAGTCCGTGAACACTGAAGCTTTCTTT. It encodes CASSHSPRESVNTEAFF.

This clone was picked up a small number of times. The chain recombines TRBV30 with TRBJ1-1; D possibly corresponds to TRBD1 (6 bases). Germline CDR1 and CDR2: GTSNPN and SVGIG (reference sequence). This CDR3 region has 16 residues. Between the trimmed V and J ends, which lost 0 bases and 5 bases, there was a span of 19 bases. The CDR3 DNA is TGTGCCTGGAGTGTACTACCAATGGGGGGGCGGACTGAAGCTTTCTTT. It codes for CAWSVLPMGGRTEAFF.

V usage is TRBV7-9 and J usage is TRBJ2-3; D gene uncertain. V lost 5 bases and J lost 1, with 13 bases in between. This CDR3 has 15 amino acids. The V gene's germline CDR1 is SEHNR and CDR2 FQNEAQ (reference sequence). CDR3 amino acids: CASSVVAWRTDTQYF. The DNA of the CDR3 is TGTGCCAGCAGCGTAGTAGCTTGGCGCACAGATACGCAGTATTTT.

This clone turned up a few times. The chain links TRBV28 to TRBJ2-1, with 7 bases matching TRBD2. With 7 bases clipped from V and 3 bases from J, the junction kept 9 bases outside the gene matches. Germline loops: CDR1 MDHEN, CDR2 SYDVKM. The CDR3 covers 15 residues. The CDR3 DNA reads as TGTGCCAGCACTACCCCAGCGGGACTCTACAATGAGCAGTTCTTC. As protein: CASTTPAGLYNEQFF.

This clone was counted only a few times. This chain joins TRBV2 and TRBJ1-1, with 8 nucleotides matching TRBD1. CDR1 and CDR2 from the germline V gene are SNHLY and FYNNEI. The CDR3 contains 15 residues. The trim removed 7 bases at V and 11 bases at J, leaving 18 bases unmatched. The CDR3 here is CASTEGAGGAVSAFF. The DNA for the CDR3 is TGTGCCAGCACCGAAGGGGCAGGGGGCGCGGTATCGGCTTTCTTT.

The gene calls are TRBV7-2 and TRBJ1-2; TRBD1 matches at 7 bases. The CDR3 runs 15 residues. Germline V gene sequence: CDR1 SGHTA, CDR2 FQGNSA. Germline trimming cut 4 bases from V and 3 bases from J; bases unmatched to any gene: 8. The chain's CDR3 is CASSSQRQGYYGYTF. CDR3 in DNA: TGTGCCAGCAGCTCCCAAAGACAGGGCTACTATGGCTACACCTTC.